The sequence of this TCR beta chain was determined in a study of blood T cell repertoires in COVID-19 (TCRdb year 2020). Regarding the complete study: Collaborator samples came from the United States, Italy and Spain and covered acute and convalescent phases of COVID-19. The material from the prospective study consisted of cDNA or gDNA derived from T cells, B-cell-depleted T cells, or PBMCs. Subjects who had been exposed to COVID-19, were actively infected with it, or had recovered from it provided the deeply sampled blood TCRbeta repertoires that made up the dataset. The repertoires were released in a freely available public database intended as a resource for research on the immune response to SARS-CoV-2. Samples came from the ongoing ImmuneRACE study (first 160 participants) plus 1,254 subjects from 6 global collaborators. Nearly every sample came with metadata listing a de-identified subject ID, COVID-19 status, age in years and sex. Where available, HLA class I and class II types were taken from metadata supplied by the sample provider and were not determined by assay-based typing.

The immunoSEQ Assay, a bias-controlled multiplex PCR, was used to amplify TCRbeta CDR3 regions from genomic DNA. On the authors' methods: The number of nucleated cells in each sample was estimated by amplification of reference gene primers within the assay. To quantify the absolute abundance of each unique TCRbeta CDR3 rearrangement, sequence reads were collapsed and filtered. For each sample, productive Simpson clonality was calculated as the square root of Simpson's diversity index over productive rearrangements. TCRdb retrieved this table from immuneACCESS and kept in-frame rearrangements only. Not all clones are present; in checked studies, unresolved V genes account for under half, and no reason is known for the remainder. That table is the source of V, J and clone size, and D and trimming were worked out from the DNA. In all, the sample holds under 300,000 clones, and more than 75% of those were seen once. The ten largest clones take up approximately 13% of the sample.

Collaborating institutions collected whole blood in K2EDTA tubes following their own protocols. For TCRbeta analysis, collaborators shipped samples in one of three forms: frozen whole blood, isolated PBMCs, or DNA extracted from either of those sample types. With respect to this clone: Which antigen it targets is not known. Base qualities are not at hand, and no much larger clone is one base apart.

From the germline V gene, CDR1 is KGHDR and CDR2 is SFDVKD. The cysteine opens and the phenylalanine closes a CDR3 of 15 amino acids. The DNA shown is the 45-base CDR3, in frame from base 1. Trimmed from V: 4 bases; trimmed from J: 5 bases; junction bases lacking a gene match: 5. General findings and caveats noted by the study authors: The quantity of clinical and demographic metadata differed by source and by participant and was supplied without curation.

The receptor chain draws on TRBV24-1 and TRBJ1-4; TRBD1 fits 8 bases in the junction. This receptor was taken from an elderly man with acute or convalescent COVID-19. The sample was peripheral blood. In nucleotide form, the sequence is TGTGCCACCAGTGAGTCCGGGACAGGAAATGAAAAACTGTTTTTT. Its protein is CATSESGTGNEKLFF.